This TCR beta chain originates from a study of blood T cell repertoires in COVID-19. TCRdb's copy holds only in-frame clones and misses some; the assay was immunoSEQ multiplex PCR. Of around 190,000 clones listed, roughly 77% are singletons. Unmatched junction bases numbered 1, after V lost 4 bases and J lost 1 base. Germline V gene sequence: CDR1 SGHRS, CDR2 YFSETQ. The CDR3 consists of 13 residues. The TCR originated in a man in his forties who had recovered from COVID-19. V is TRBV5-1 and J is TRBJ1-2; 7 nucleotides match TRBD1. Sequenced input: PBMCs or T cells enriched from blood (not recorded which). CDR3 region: CASSGDSNYGYTF. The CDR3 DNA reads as TGCGCCAGCAGCGGGGACAGTAACTATGGCTACACCTTC.